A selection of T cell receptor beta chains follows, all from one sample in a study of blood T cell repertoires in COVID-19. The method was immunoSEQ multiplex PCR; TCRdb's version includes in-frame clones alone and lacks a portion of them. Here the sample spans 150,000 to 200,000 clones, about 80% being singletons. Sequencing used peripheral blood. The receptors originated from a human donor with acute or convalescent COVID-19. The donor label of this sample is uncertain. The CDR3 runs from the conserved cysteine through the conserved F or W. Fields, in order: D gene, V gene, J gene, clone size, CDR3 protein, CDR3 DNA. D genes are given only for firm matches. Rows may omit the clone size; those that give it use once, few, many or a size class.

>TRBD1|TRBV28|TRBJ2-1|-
CASSVGQGNGKPQFF
TGTGCCAGCAGTGTTGGACAGGGGAACGGAAAACCCCAGTTCTTC
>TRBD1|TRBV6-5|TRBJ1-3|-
CASRWDRAGNTIYF
TGTGCCAGCAGATGGGACAGGGCTGGAAACACCATATATTTT
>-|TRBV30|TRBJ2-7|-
CAWEGDTYEQYF
TGTGCCTGGGAGGGGGACACTTACGAGCAGTACTTC
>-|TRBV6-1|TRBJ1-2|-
CASSERGSYGYTF
TGTGCCAGCAGTGAAAGGGGCAGCTATGGCTACACCTTC
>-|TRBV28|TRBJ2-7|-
CASSKRWESHEQYF
TGTGCCAGCAGTAAGCGCTGGGAGTCCCACGAGCAGTACTTC
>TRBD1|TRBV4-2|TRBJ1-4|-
CASSQEGPGTGGEKLFF
TGTGCCAGCAGCCAAGAGGGCCCCGGGACAGGGGGGGAAAAACTGTTTTTT
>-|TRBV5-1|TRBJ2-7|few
CASSWTDSGQGEQYF
TGCGCCAGCAGCTGGACAGATTCGGGGCAGGGCGAGCAGTACTTC
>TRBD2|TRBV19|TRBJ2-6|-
CASSSRLAGDSGANVLTF
TGTGCCAGTAGTAGTCGACTAGCGGGAGACTCTGGGGCCAACGTCCTGACTTTC
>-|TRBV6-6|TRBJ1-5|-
CASTKQISNQPQHF
TGTGCCAGCACCAAACAAATTAGCAATCAGCCCCAGCATTTT
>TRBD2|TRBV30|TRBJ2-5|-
CAWTLGLAGGPETQYF
TGTGCCTGGACCCTGGGACTAGCGGGGGGGCCGGAGACCCAGTACTTC
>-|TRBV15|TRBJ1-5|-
CATSRGLANQPQHF
TGTGCCACCAGCAGAGGACTGGCCAATCAGCCCCAGCATTTT
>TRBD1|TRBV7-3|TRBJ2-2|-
CASSLSPMGTGDTGELFF
TGTGCCAGCAGCTTAAGTCCCATGGGGACAGGGGACACCGGGGAGCTGTTTTTT
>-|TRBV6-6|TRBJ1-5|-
CASSAQGIQPQHF
TGTGCCAGCAGTGCGCAGGGTATTCAGCCCCAGCATTTT
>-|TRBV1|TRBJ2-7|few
CTSSCRPLALWGYEQYF
TGCACCAGCAGCTGTCGCCCCCTAGCGCTGTGGGGCTACGAGCAGTACTTC
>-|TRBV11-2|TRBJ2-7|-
CASSLVRGQTYEQYF
TGTGCCAGCAGCTTAGTCAGGGGACAAACCTACGAGCAGTACTTC
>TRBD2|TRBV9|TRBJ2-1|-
CASSSRTSGREGNEQFF
TGTGCCAGCAGTTCCAGGACTAGCGGGAGGGAGGGAAATGAGCAGTTCTTC
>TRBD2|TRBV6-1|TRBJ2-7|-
CASSESGGSYEQYF
TGTGCCAGCAGTGAGAGCGGGGGGTCCTACGAGCAGTACTTC
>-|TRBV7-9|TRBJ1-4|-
CASSLDNRVNEKLFF
TGTGCCAGCAGCTTAGATAACAGGGTTAATGAAAAACTGTTTTTT
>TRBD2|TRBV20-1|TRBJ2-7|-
CSASAGVEQYF
TGCAGTGCTAGCGCGGGGGTCGAGCAGTACTTC
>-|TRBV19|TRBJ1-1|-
CASSIPRGGRMNTEAFF
TGTGCCAGTAGTATACCAAGGGGGGGAAGAATGAACACTGAAGCTTTCTTT
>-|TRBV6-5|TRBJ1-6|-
CASRTGGGNSPLHF
TGTGCCAGCAGAACCGGGGGTGGCAATTCACCCCTCCACTTT
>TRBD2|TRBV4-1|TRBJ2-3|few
CASSPRVAGYSDTQYF
TGCGCCAGCAGCCCCCGGGTAGCGGGCTACTCAGATACGCAGTATTTT
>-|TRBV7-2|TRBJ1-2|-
CASSFNFGDYGYTF
TGTGCCAGCAGCTTTAACTTCGGGGACTATGGCTACACCTTC
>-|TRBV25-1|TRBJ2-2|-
CASSGGFTGELFF
TGTGCCAGCAGTGGAGGATTCACCGGGGAGCTGTTTTTT
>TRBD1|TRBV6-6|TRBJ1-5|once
CASSYSGTANQPQHF
TGTGCCAGCAGTTACTCTGGGACAGCCAATCAGCCCCAGCATTTT
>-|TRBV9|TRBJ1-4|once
CASSVGPQGEKLFF
TGTGCCAGCAGCGTAGGGCCGCAGGGTGAAAAACTGTTTTTT
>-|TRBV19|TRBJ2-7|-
CASSKVRDTYEQYF
TGTGCCAGTTCCAAAGTAAGAGACACCTACGAGCAGTACTTC
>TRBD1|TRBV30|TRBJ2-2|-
CAWSHRDRESGELFF
TGTGCCTGGAGCCACCGGGACAGGGAATCGGGGGAGCTGTTTTTT
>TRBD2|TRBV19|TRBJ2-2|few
CASRGGPGELFF
TGTGCCAGTCGGGGGGGACCTGGGGAGCTGTTTTTT
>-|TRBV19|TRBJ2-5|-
CASTMGDKQETQYF
TGTGCCAGTACCATGGGGGACAAGCAAGAGACCCAGTACTTC
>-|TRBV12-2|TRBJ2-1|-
CASLIRAGEYYNEQFF
TGTGCAAGTCTTATCCGGGCGGGAGAGTATTACAATGAGCAGTTCTTC
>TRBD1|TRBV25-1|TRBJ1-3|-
CASSEGQILGNTIYF
TGTGCCAGCAGTGAGGGACAGATTTTAGGAAACACCATATATTTT
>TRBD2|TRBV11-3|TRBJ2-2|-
CASSRGAGEGELFF
TGTGCCAGCAGCCGCGGGGCGGGAGAGGGGGAGCTGTTTTTT
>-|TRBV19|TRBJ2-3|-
CATTGRGRADTQYF
TGTGCCACTACCGGCAGGGGCAGGGCAGATACGCAGTATTTT
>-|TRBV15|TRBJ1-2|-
CATSRDQGIGYTF
TGTGCCACCAGCAGAGATCAGGGAATTGGCTACACCTTC
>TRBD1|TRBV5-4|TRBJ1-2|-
CASSLGTGDNYGYTF
TGTGCCAGCAGTTTAGGGACAGGAGATAACTATGGCTACACCTTC
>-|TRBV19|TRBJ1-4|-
CASSIRTATNEKLFF
TGTGCCAGTAGTATAAGGACAGCAACTAATGAAAAACTGTTTTTT
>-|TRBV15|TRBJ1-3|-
CATSRGDSGNTIYF
TGTGCCACCAGCAGAGGAGATTCTGGAAACACCATATATTTT
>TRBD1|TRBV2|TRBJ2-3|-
CARGGSTGGADTQYF
TGTGCCAGGGGAGGTTCGACAGGGGGTGCAGATACGCAGTATTTT
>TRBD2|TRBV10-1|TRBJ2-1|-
CASGSSGTYEQFF
TGCGCCAGCGGGTCTAGCGGGACCTATGAGCAGTTCTTC
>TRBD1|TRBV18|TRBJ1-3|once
CASSPRGTDSGNTIYF
TGTGCCAGCTCACCACGTGGGACAGACTCTGGAAACACCATATATTTT
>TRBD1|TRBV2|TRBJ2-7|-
CASSEEAGGVYEQYF
TGTGCCAGCAGTGAAGAGGCAGGGGGCGTCTACGAGCAGTACTTC
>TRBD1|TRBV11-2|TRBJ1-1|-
CASSLADRVVAEAFF
TGTGCCAGCAGCTTAGCGGACAGGGTGGTGGCTGAAGCTTTCTTT
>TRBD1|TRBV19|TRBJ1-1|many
CASSIARSKGAGNTEAFF
TGTGCCAGTAGTATAGCCAGGAGTAAGGGGGCAGGCAACACTGAAGCTTTCTTT
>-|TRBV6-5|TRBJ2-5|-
CASSYPLQETQYF
TGTGCCAGCAGTTACCCCCTCCAAGAGACCCAGTACTTC
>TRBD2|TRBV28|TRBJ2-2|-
CASSLYGRGTGELFF
TGTGCCAGCAGTTTATACGGGAGGGGCACCGGGGAGCTGTTTTTT
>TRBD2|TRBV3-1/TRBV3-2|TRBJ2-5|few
CASSQAAGGPQETQYF
TGTGCCAGCAGCCAAGCAGCGGGAGGTCCCCAAGAGACCCAGTACTTC
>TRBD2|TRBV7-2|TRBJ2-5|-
CASSSPRSSGETQYF
TGTGCCAGCAGCTCACCTCGGAGTAGCGGGGAGACCCAGTACTTC
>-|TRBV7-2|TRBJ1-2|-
CASSLGTGNYGYTF
TGTGCCAGCAGCTTAGGTACAGGGAACTATGGCTACACCTTC
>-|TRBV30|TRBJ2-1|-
CAWSDQFGEQFF
TGTGCCTGGAGTGACCAATTCGGTGAGCAGTTCTTC
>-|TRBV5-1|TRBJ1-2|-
CASSLGLGQSYGYTF
TGCGCCAGCAGCTTGGGGCTTGGGCAGAGCTATGGCTACACCTTC
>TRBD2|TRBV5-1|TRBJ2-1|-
CASKREGAYNEQFF
TGCGCCAGTAAACGGGAGGGGGCCTACAATGAGCAGTTCTTC
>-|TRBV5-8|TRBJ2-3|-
CASSLIEAVLSTSTDTQYF
TGTGCCAGCAGCTTAATTGAAGCGGTCCTAAGTACTAGCACAGATACGCAGTATTTT